This T cell receptor (beta chain) appears in the sequencing data of a study of memory CD4+ T cells and cytomegalovirus serostatus (dated by TCRdb to between 2018 and 2021). Notes on the research overall: The cohort comprised roughly 35 healthy Belgian adults, 9 CMV seropositive and around 25 CMV seronegative. The study sequenced CD4+ memory TCRbeta repertoires of a Belgian cohort with known cytomegalovirus serostatus to replicate a published TCR-based CMV serostatus classifier.

Regarding this clone: Its antigen is currently not known. Base-call qualities are not available, and no considerably larger clone is one nucleotide away.

V loses 6 bases of germline sequence and J loses 6 bases, and the interval between the two ends is 18 bases. There are 15 amino acids in the CDR3, from cysteine to phenylalanine inclusive. The retained sequence is limited to the CDR3, 45 bases, with the frame set at the first base. CDR1 is given as MNHEY and CDR2 as SVGAGI, both from the germline V gene. A FACSAria II was used to sort memory CD4+ T cells, defined as single viable CD3+CD4+CD8-CD45RO+ cells. CMV serostatus was assessed using a Roche Elecsys assay, by which serum IgG against CMV pp150, pp28, p38 and p52 was detected. Once the samples were thawed, total CD4+ T cells were enriched through positive selection using CD4 magnetic microbeads. The samples came from a different study that was designed specifically to examine the CD4+ T cell memory repertoire. Following standard operating procedures, peripheral blood mononuclear cells were isolated and cryopreserved, while serum was kept at -80 degrees C. CD3-PerCP (BW264/56), CD4-APC (RPA-T4), CD45RO-PE (UCHT1) and CD8-Pacific Orange (3B5) antibodies were used for staining, and non-viable cells were excluded with Sytox blue.

Genomic DNA was extracted from sorted cells with the Quick-DNA Microprep Kit. TCRbeta DNA was amplified with the immunoSEQ hsTCRbeta kit following the manufacturer's protocol. TCRbeta libraries were sequenced on an Illumina MiSeq instrument. As for the original processing: Following removal of out-of-frame sequences, approximately 2.1 million distinct TCRbeta sequences were retained, with an average of about 70,000 per individual. Each individual was scored using the number of roughly 150 previously reported CMV-associated TCRbeta sequences that the individual carried and the total number of productive distinct TCRbeta sequences. A beta-binomial model was reimplemented in Python, and scikit-learn random forests with default parameters were trained on data from the US cohort. Classifier performance on the Belgian cohort was reported as the median AUC with percentile confidence intervals calculated over 10,000 bootstrap iterations. The clones in this table, taken by TCRdb from immuneACCESS, are in-frame only. Not every clone is retained; where verified, under half of the shortfall comes from an unresolved V gene, and the cause of the rest is unknown. V and J calls and clone size follow that table, whereas D and trimming were derived from the DNA. The sample data list 50,000 to 75,000 clones, and about 81% of these were observed just once. Together, the top ten hold approximately 0.92% of the sample.

Broader findings and caveats from the paper: On the Belgian cohort, the classifier based on the original framework reached a median bootstrapped AUC of roughly 0.94, with a 95% CI of 0.76-1.00. Results were interpreted as suggesting that the CMV-associated TCR signature is largely present in the CD4+ memory repertoire. Only CD4+CD45RO+ memory cells were sequenced, in contrast to the original study, in which naive and memory CD4+ and CD8+ populations were covered. Among the 150 to 200 previously reported CMV-associated TCRbeta sequences, some 69 showed up in the CD4+ memory repertoires, with each one found in between one and five individuals. For CMV serostatus prediction, a median bootstrapped AUC of about 0.95 was reached with the original framework, and a median bootstrapped AUC of roughly 0.89 was reached with a US-trained random forest.

Recombination connected TRBV6-5 to TRBJ2-1; no D segment can be confidently identified. Source material: memory CD4+ T cells from blood. The sequence came from an adult in good health and CMV-seronegative. The CDR3 region: CASSPTARPGNEQFF. Read as DNA, the sequence is TGTGCCAGCAGCCCGACTGCTAGGCCAGGCAATGAGCAGTTCTTC.